This T cell receptor (beta chain) is from a study of blood T cells in healthy people across ages. Study results and caveats: With unsorted PBMCs, a conclusive comparison of naive versus antigen-experienced cells was not possible. Across the age range, TCR beta diversity per million T cells fell in a roughly linear way. No one knew whether donors had CMV, which possibly confounded expanded clonotype changes.

Primers used in a second PCR of roughly 6 to 11 cycles were a sample-barcoded 5' primer and a J-beta primer mix. Using its own MiXCR run on the 5' RACE reads, TCRdb lists one record per CDR3 protein. The table lists about 970,000 distinct CDR3 sequences, roughly half of them singletons, with over 20% in the top ten. V was trimmed by 5 bases and J by 13 bases, leaving 17 bases between them. This CDR3 spans 12 amino acids. The germline V gene has CDR1 MNHEY and CDR2 SVGAGI. Donors were systemically healthy Caucasian individuals from Russia aged about 6 to 90 years. Worth noting for this clonotype: Its antigen is currently unknown.

The origin of this receptor is a woman in her sixties in good health. Sequenced material: blood. The genes are TRBV6-5 and TRBJ2-5; weak D call: TRBD1 (5 bases). CDR3 bases: TGTGCCAGCAGTACCTTAGGACAACCACGGTACTTC. Translation gives CASSTLGQPRYF.